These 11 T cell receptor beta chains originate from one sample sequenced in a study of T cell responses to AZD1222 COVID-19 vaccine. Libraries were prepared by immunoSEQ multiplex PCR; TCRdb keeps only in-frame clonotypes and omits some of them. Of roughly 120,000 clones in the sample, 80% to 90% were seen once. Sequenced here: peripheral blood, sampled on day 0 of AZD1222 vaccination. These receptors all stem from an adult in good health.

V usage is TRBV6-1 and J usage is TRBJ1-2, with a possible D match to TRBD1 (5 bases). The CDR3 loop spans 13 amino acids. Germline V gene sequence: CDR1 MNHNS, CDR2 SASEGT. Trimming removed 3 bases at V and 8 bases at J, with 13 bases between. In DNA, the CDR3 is TGTGCCAGCAGTGACCTGCCGGGGGGGGGCTACACCTTC. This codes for CASSDLPGGGYTF.

This CDR3 is CATRPGTGASGYTF. The CDR3 bases are TGTGCCACCAGGCCAGGGACGGGGGCTAGTGGCTACACCTTC. The rearrangement uses TRBV24-1 and TRBJ1-2; a possible D gene is TRBD1 (6 bases). The length of the CDR3 is 14 residues. V was clipped by 7 bases and J by 7 bases, with 18 bases between them. CDR1 and CDR2 from the germline V gene are KGHDR and SFDVKD.

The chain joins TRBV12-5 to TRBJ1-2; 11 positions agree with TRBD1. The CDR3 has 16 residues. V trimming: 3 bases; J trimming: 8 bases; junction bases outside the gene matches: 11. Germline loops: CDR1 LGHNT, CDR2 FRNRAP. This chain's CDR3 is CASGFQTGQGARGYTF. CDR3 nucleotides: TGTGCTAGTGGTTTCCAGACCGGACAGGGGGCTCGAGGCTACACCTTC.

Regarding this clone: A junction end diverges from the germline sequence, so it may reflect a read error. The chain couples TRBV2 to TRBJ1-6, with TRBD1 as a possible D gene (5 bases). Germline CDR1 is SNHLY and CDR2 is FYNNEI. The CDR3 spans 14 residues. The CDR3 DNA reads TGTGCCAGAAGTGGCCCGGACATATATTCACCCCTCCACTTT. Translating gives CARSGPDIYSPLHF.

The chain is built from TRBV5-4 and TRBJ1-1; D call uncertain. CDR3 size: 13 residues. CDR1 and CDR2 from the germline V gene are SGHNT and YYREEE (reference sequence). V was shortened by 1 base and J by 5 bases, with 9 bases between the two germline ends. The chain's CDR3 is CASSLIQRTEAFF. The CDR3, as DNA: TGTGCCAGCAGCTTGATTCAGAGAACTGAAGCTTTCTTT.

The CDR3 sequence is CASSLQGTQPQHF. The CDR3 nucleotides are TGTGCCAGCAGTTTACAGGGTACGCAGCCCCAGCATTTT. The chain has TRBV6-5 and TRBJ1-5; weak D call: TRBD1 (6 bases). The ends were cut back, 4 bases at V and 7 bases at J, with 11 bases in the middle. This CDR3 is built from 13 residues. The germline CDR1 and CDR2 sequences are MNHEY and SVGAGI.

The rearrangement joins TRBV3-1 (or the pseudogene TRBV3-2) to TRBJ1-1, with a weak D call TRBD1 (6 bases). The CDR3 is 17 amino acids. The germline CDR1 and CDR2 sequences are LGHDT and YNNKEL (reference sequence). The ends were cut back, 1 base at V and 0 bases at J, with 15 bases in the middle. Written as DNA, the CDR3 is TGTGCCAGCAGCCAAGCAGGGGTCGGTCAGATGAACACTGAAGCTTTCTTT. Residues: CASSQAGVGQMNTEAFF.

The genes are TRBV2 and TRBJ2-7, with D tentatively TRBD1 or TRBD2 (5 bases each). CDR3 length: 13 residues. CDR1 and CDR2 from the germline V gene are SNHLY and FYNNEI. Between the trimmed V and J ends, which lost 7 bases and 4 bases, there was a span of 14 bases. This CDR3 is CASTGPNKYEQYF. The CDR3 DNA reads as TGTGCCAGCACGGGGCCGAATAAATACGAGCAGTACTTC.

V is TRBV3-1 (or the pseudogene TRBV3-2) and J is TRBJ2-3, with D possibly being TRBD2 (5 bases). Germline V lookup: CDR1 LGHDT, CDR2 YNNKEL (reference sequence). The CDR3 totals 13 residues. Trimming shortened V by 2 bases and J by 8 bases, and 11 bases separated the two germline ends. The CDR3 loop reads CASSQSTEGTQYF. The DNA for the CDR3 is TGTGCCAGCAGCCAATCTACTGAGGGTACGCAGTATTTT.

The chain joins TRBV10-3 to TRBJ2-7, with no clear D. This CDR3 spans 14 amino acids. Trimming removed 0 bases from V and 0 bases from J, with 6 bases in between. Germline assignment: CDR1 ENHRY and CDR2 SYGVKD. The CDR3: CAISESRTSYEQYF. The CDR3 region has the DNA TGTGCCATCAGTGAGTCCAGGACCTCCTACGAGCAGTACTTC.

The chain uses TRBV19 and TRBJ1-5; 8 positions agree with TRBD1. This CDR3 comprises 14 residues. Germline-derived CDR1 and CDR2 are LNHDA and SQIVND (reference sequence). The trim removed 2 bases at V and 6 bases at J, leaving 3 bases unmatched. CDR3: CASSILQGAQPQHF. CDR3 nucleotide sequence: TGTGCCAGTAGTATATTGCAGGGGGCTCAGCCCCAGCATTTT.